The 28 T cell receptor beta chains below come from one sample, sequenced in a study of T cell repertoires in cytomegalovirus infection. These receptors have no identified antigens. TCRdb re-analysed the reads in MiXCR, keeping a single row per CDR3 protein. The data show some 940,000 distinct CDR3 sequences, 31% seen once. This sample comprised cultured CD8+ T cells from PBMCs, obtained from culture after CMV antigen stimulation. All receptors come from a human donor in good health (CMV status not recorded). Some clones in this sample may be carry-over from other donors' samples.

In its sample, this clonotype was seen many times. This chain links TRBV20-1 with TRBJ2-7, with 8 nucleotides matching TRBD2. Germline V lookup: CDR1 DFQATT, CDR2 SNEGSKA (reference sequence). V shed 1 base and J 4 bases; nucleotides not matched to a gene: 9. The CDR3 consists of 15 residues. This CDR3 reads CSARGAGARSYEQYF. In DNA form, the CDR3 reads TGCAGTGCTAGAGGAGCGGGGGCCCGCTCATACGAGCAGTACTTC.

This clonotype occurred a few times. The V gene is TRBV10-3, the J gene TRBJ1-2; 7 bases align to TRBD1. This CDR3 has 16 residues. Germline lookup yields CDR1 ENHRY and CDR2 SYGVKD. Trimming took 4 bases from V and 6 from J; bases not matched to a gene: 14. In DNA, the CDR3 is TGTGCCATCAGTGCGCCCGGGTGGTCAGGGGGAGATGGCTACACCTTC. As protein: CAISAPGWSGGDGYTF.

CDR3 sequence reads: CASSTRPGNQPQHF. The CDR3 DNA reads TGTGCCAGTAGTACCCGACCCGGAAATCAGCCCCAGCATTTT. This rearrangement joins TRBV19 to TRBJ1-5, with unresolved D. From germline, CDR1 is LNHDA and CDR2 SQIVND (reference sequence). Trimming took 4 bases from V and 4 from J, leaving 11 bases between them. The CDR3 runs to 14 residues.

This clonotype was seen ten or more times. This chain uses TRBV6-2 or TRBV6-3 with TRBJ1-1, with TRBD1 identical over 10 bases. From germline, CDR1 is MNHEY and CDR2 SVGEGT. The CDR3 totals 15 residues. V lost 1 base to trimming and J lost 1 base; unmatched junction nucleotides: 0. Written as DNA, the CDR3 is TGTGCCAGCAGTTACTGGGACAGGGGGAACACTGAAGCTTTCTTT. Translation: CASSYWDRGNTEAFF.

The CDR3, as DNA: TGCGCCAGCACCCCAAAAGACGGGGAGCTGTTTTTT. Its translation is CASTPKDGELFF. The rearrangement links TRBV5-1 to TRBJ2-2; D uncertain. The CDR3 is 12 residues long. V was clipped by 6 bases and J by 7 bases, with 10 bases between them. CDR1 is SGHRS and CDR2 is YFSETQ in the germline V gene.

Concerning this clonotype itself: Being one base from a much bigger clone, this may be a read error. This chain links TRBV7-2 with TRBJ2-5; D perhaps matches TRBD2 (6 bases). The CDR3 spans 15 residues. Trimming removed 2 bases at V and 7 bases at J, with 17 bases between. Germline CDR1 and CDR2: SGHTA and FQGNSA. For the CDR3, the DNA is TGTGCCAGCAGCTTATATCACACCTTGGGGGGGACCCAGTACTTC. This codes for CASSLYHTLGGTQYF.

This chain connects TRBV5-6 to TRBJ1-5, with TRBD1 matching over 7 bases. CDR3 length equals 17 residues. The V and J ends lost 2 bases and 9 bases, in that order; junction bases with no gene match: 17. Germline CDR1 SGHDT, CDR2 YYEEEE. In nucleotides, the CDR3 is TGTGCCAGCAGCTTTCGAGGGGGCGGCCGTGGTCATCGGCCCCAGCATTTT. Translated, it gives CASSFRGGGRGHRPQHF. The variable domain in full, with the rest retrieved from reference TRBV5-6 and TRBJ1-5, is DAGVTQSPTHLIKTRGQQVTLRCSPKSGHDTVSWYQQALGQGPQFIFQYYEEEERQRGNFPDRFSGHQFPNYSSELNVNALLLGDSALYLCASSFRGGGRGHRPQHFGDGTRLSIL.

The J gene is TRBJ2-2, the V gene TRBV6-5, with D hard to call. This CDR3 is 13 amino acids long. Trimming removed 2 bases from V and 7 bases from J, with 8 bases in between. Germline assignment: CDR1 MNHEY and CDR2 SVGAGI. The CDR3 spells CASSYQWGGELFF. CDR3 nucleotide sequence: TGTGCCAGCAGTTACCAGTGGGGCGGGGAGCTGTTTTTT.

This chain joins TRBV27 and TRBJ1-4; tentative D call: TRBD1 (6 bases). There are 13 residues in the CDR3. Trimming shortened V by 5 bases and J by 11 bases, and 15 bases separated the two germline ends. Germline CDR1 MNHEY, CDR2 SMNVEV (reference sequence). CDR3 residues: CASSGGGRGKLFF. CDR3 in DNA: TGTGCCAGCAGTGGCGGTGGTAGGGGGAAACTGTTTTTT.

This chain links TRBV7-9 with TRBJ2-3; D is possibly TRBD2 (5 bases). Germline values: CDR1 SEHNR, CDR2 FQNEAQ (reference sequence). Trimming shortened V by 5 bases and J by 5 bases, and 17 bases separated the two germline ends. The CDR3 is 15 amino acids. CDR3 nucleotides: TGTGCCAGCAGCCCCTCGTGGGCGAGGGTAGATACGCAGTATTTT. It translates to CASSPSWARVDTQYF.

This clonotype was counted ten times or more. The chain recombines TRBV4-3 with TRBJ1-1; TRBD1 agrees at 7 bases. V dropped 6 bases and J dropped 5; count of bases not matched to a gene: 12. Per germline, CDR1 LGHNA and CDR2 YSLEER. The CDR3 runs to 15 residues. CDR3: CASRVEQGVGTEAFF. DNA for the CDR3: TGCGCCAGCAGAGTAGAGCAGGGGGTAGGAACTGAAGCTTTCTTT.

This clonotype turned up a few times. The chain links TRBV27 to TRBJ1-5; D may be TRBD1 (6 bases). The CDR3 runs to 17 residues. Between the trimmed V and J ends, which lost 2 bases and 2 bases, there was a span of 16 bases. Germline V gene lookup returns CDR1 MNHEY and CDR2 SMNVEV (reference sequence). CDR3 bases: TGTGCCAGCAGTTTAGGGGTCAGGGCAGGGGGCAATCAGCCCCAGCATTTT. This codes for CASSLGVRAGGNQPQHF.

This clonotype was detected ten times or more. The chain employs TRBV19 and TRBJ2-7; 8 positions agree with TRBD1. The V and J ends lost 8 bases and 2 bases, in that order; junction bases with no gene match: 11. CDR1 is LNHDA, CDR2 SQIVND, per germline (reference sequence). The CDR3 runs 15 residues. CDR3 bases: TGTGCCAGTTCGTCCGGGACAGGACCCGCCTACGAGCAGTACGTC. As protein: CASSSGTGPAYEQYV.

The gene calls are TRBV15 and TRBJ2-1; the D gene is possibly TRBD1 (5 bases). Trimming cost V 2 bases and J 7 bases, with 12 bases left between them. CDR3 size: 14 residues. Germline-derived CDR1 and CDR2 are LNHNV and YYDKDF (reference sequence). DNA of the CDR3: TGTGCCACCAGCAGATGGGGCCGCGAAAATGAGCAGTTCTTC. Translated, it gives CATSRWGRENEQFF.

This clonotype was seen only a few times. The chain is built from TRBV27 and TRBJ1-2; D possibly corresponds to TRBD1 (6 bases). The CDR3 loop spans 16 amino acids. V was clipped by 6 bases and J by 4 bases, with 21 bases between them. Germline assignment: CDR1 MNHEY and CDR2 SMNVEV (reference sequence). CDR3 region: CASSHYRVTSPYGYTF. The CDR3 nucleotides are TGTGCCAGCAGCCATTACAGGGTGACATCGCCCTATGGCTACACCTTC.

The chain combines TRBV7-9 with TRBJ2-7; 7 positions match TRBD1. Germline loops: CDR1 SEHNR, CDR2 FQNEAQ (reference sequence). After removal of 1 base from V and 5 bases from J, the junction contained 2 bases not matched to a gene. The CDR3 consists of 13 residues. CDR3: CASSLGGTDEQYF. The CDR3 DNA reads TGTGCCAGCAGCTTAGGGGGGACAGACGAGCAGTACTTC.

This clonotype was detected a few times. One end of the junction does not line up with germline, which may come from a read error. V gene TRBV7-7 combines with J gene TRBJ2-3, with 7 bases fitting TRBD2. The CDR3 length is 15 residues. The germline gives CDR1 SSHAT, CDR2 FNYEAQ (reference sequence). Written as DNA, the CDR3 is TGTGCTAGCAGCGTGGGGAGGGGACGCACAGATACGCAGTATTTT. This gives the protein CASSVGRGRTDTQYF.

The CDR3 reads CASSFPEVAPRETQYF. The CDR3 DNA follows: TGTGCCAGCAGCTTTCCAGAAGTGGCCCCTCGAGAGACCCAGTACTTC. V and J are TRBV5-5 and TRBJ2-5, with unresolved D. The CDR3 has 16 residues. The germline V gene encodes CDR1 SGHKS and CDR2 YYEKEE (reference sequence). The ends were cut back, 2 bases at V and 4 bases at J, with 18 bases in the middle.

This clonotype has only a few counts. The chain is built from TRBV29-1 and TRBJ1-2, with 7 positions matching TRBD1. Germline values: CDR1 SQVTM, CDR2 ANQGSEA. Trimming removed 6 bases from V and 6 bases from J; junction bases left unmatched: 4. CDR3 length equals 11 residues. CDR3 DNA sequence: TGCAGCGTACCACAGGGGCATGGCTACACCTTC. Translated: CSVPQGHGYTF.

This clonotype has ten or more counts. This CDR3 is CASSWGVGVQETQYF. For the CDR3, the DNA is TGTGCCAGCAGTTGGGGGGTAGGGGTCCAAGAGACCCAGTACTTC. This chain joins TRBV6-6 and TRBJ2-5, with D tentatively TRBD2 (6 bases). Trimming took off 4 bases at V and 1 base at J, with 13 bases between the two ends. Germline V gene data show CDR1 as MNHNY and CDR2 as SVGAGI (reference sequence). CDR3 size: 15 residues.

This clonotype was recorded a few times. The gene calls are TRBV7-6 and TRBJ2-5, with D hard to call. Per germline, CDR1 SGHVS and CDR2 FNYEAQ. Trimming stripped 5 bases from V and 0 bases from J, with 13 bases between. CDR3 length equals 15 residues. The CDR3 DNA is TGTGCCAGCAGCCCCCGATGGAGAAACCAAGAGACCCAGTACTTC. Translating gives CASSPRWRNQETQYF.

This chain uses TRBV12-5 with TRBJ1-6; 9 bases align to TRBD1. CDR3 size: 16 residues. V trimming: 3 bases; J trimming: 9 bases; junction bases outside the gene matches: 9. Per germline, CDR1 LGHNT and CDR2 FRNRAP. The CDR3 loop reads CASGFMGQGGGSPLHF. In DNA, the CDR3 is TGTGCTAGTGGTTTTATGGGACAGGGTGGCGGTTCACCCCTCCACTTT.

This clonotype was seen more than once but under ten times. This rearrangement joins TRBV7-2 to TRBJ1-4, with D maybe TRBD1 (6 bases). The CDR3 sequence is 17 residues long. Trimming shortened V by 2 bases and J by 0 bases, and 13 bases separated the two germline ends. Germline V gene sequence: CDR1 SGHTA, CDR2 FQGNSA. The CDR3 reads CASSLLKNRATNEKLFF. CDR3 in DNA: TGTGCCAGCAGCTTATTAAAAAACAGGGCAACTAATGAAAAACTGTTTTTT.

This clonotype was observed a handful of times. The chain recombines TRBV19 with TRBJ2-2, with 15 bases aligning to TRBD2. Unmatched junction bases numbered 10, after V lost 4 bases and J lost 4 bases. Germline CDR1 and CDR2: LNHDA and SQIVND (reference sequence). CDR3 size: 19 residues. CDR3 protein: CASSTSWTSGGATTGELFF. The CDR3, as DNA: TGTGCCAGTAGTACCTCTTGGACTAGCGGGGGGGCGACCACCGGGGAGCTGTTTTTT.

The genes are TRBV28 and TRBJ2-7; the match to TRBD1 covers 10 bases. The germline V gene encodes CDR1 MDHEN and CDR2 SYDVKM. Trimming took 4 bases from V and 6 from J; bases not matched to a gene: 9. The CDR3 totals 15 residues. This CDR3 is CASSSPGTGVSEQYF. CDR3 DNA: TGTGCCAGCAGTTCACCCGGGACAGGGGTCTCCGAGCAGTACTTC.

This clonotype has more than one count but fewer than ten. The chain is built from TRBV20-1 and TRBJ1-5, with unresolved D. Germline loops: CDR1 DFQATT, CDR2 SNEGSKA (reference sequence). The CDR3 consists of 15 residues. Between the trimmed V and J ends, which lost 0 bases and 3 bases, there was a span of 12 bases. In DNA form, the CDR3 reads TGCAGTGCTAGAGATCGGTCAGGAATCAATCAGCCCCAGCATTTT. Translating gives CSARDRSGINQPQHF.

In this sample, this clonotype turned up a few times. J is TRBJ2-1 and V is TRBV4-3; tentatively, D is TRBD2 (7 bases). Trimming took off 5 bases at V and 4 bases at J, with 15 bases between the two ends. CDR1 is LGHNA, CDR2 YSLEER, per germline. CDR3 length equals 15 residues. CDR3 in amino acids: CASSGRGGTYNEQFF. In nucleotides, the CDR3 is TGCGCCAGCAGCGGAAGGGGGGGCACTTACAATGAGCAGTTCTTC.

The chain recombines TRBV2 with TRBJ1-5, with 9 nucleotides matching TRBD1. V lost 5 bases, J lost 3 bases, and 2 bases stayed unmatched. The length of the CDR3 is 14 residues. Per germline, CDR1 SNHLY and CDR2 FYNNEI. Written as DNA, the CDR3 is TGTGCCAGCAGTTGGACAGGGGACAATCAGCCCCAGCATTTT. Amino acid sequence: CASSWTGDNQPQHF.